This paragraph reports one TCR beta chain. This CDR3 has 13 residues. Trimming stripped 3 bases from V and 5 bases from J, with 10 bases between. Germline V gene sequence: CDR1 SNHLY, CDR2 FYNNEI. The source of the sample is a study of OX40 agonist ivuxolimab in advanced cancers. About the study: Participants, roughly 80% male, averaged about 56 years of age, ranging from about 23 to 79.

Clones were read by immunoSEQ multiplex PCR, and TCRdb kept only the in-frame ones, dropping some. Of 80,000 to 100,000 clones in the sample, 93% were seen once. The source was CD4+ or CD8+ T cells sorted from blood, collected in a trial of the OX40 agonist ivuxolimab. The source is an adult with an advanced solid tumor such as melanoma, head and neck, liver or kidney cancer. The chain combines TRBV2 with TRBJ2-5; D gene ambiguous. CDR3 sequence: CASSDGLGETQYF. In DNA, the CDR3 is TGTGCCAGCAGTGATGGTTTGGGGGAGACCCAGTACTTC.